This is a list of T cell receptor beta chains from one sample in a study of blood T cells in healthy people across ages. One entry per CDR3 protein, called by TCRdb with MiXCR from the 5' RACE reads. The profile shows nearly 1 million distinct CDR3 sequences, roughly 50% of them singletons. Source material: blood. The receptors come from a woman aged 55-69 years in good health. Each CDR3 is given with its conserved first and last residue. Each record gives: CDR3 protein, CDR3 DNA, D gene, clone size, V gene, J gene. D genes are given only for firm matches. Size is omitted from some rows. Given values are once, few, many or a class for expanded clones.

CDR3aa: CASSPAPQTSGRWGNEQFF
CDR3nt: TGTGCCAGCAGTCCCGCTCCCCAAACTAGCGGGAGGTGGGGAAATGAGCAGTTCTTC
d_gene: TRBD2
abundance: .
v_gene: TRBV28
j_gene: TRBJ2-1

CDR3aa: CASRTGLHTGELFF
CDR3nt: TGTGCCAGCCGGACTGGACTCCACACCGGGGAGCTGTTTTTT
d_gene: .
abundance: .
v_gene: TRBV12-3/TRBV12-4
j_gene: TRBJ2-2

CDR3aa: CSADDEQFF
CDR3nt: TGCAGTGCCGACGATGAGCAGTTCTTC
d_gene: .
abundance: .
v_gene: TRBV20-1
j_gene: TRBJ2-1

CDR3aa: CASSLAVGGGETQYF
CDR3nt: TGCGCCAGCAGCTTGGCCGTGGGGGGAGGGGAGACCCAGTACTTC
d_gene: TRBD2
abundance: .
v_gene: TRBV5-1
j_gene: TRBJ2-5

CDR3aa: CSVGGGGAYNEQFF
CDR3nt: TGCAGCGTTGGAGGGGGCGGGGCATACAATGAGCAGTTCTTC
d_gene: .
abundance: .
v_gene: TRBV29-1
j_gene: TRBJ2-1

CDR3aa: CAGSSNGNYEKLFF
CDR3nt: TGTGCCGGCAGTTCCAACGGGAACTATGAAAAACTGTTTTTT
d_gene: .
abundance: .
v_gene: TRBV27
j_gene: TRBJ1-4

CDR3aa: CSARGAQYPYSEQYF
CDR3nt: TGCAGTGCTAGAGGCGCCCAGTATCCCTATTCCGAGCAGTACTTC
d_gene: .
abundance: .
v_gene: TRBV20-1
j_gene: TRBJ2-7

CDR3aa: CASSPSTGTSTEQYF
CDR3nt: TGTGCCAGCAGCCCCTCAACCGGGACATCCACCGAGCAGTACTTC
d_gene: .
abundance: .
v_gene: TRBV9
j_gene: TRBJ2-7

CDR3aa: CAIRNGLAGDYEQYF
CDR3nt: TGTGCCATCAGAAACGGACTAGCGGGTGACTACGAGCAGTACTTC
d_gene: TRBD2
abundance: .
v_gene: TRBV10-3
j_gene: TRBJ2-7

CDR3aa: CASSLVAGVYEQYF
CDR3nt: TGTGCCAGCAGCTTGGTTGCGGGAGTCTACGAGCAGTACTTC
d_gene: TRBD2
abundance: few
v_gene: TRBV11-2
j_gene: TRBJ2-7

CDR3aa: CASSDPGTVYNEQFF
CDR3nt: TGCGCCAGCAGTGATCCCGGGACGGTATACAATGAGCAGTTCTTC
d_gene: .
abundance: .
v_gene: TRBV10-1
j_gene: TRBJ2-1

CDR3aa: CASSYSSGTSAEQFF
CDR3nt: TGTGCCAGCAGTTACTCTTCCGGGACTAGCGCTGAGCAGTTCTTC
d_gene: TRBD2
abundance: .
v_gene: TRBV6-6
j_gene: TRBJ2-1

CDR3aa: CATSKTSYEQYF
CDR3nt: TGTGCCACCAGCAAAACATCCTACGAGCAGTACTTC
d_gene: .
abundance: few
v_gene: TRBV15
j_gene: TRBJ2-7

CDR3aa: CASSGDRDYNEQFF
CDR3nt: TGTGCCAGCAGTGGTGACAGGGACTACAATGAGCAGTTCTTC
d_gene: TRBD1
abundance: .
v_gene: TRBV6-2/TRBV6-3
j_gene: TRBJ2-1

CDR3aa: CATSRDSSGSLETQYF
CDR3nt: TGTGCCACCAGCAGAGATTCTAGCGGGAGTTTAGAGACCCAGTACTTC
d_gene: TRBD2
abundance: .
v_gene: TRBV15
j_gene: TRBJ2-5

CDR3aa: CASKGQGPQPQHF
CDR3nt: TGTGCCAGCAAGGGACAGGGCCCTCAGCCCCAGCATTTT
d_gene: TRBD1
abundance: .
v_gene: TRBV2
j_gene: TRBJ1-5

CDR3aa: CASNAADYTEAFF
CDR3nt: TGTGCCAGCAATGCGGCAGACTACACTGAAGCTTTCTTT
d_gene: .
abundance: .
v_gene: TRBV6-5
j_gene: TRBJ1-1

CDR3aa: CASSQSEGTQYF
CDR3nt: TGTGCCAGCAGCCAATCTGAAGGGACCCAGTACTTC
d_gene: .
abundance: few
v_gene: TRBV3-1
j_gene: TRBJ2-5

CDR3aa: CSATPLTVSYEQYF
CDR3nt: TGCAGTGCTACGCCATTGACTGTATCCTACGAGCAGTACTTC
d_gene: .
abundance: .
v_gene: TRBV20-1
j_gene: TRBJ2-7

CDR3aa: CSVAVVGVRETQYF
CDR3nt: TGCAGCGTCGCTGTGGTAGGGGTACGGGAGACCCAGTACTTC
d_gene: .
abundance: few
v_gene: TRBV29-1
j_gene: TRBJ2-5

CDR3aa: CASSFSIGAGGEKLFF
CDR3nt: TGTGCCAGCAGTTTCTCAATAGGGGCTGGGGGTGAAAAACTGTTTTTT
d_gene: .
abundance: few
v_gene: TRBV12-3/TRBV12-4
j_gene: TRBJ1-4

CDR3aa: CASPDPVGYGYTF
CDR3nt: TGTGCCAGCCCCGATCCGGTGGGCTATGGCTACACCTTC
d_gene: .
abundance: .
v_gene: TRBV27
j_gene: TRBJ1-2

CDR3aa: CASSSHIYEQYF
CDR3nt: TGTGCCAGCAGCTCCCACATCTACGAGCAGTACTTC
d_gene: .
abundance: .
v_gene: TRBV5-6
j_gene: TRBJ2-7

CDR3aa: CASRAGHPYEQYF
CDR3nt: TGTGCCAGCAGAGCGGGACACCCCTACGAGCAGTACTTC
d_gene: .
abundance: .
v_gene: TRBV6-2/TRBV6-3
j_gene: TRBJ2-7

CDR3aa: CASKGLAGGSYEQYF
CDR3nt: TGTGCCAGCAAAGGACTAGCGGGAGGGTCCTACGAGCAGTACTTC
d_gene: TRBD2
abundance: .
v_gene: TRBV6-6
j_gene: TRBJ2-7

CDR3aa: CASSLRQGALGRETQYF
CDR3nt: TGTGCCAGCAGTTTAAGACAGGGGGCGCTAGGGCGTGAGACCCAGTACTTC
d_gene: TRBD1
abundance: few
v_gene: TRBV12-3/TRBV12-4
j_gene: TRBJ2-5

CDR3aa: CASSPGQDNSPLHF
CDR3nt: TGTGCCAGCAGCCCAGGACAGGATAATTCACCCCTCCACTTT
d_gene: TRBD1
abundance: few
v_gene: TRBV9
j_gene: TRBJ1-6

CDR3aa: CAISEREGRSEQYF
CDR3nt: TGTGCCATCAGTGAGCGGGAGGGCCGCAGTGAGCAGTACTTC
d_gene: TRBD2
abundance: .
v_gene: TRBV10-3
j_gene: TRBJ2-7

CDR3aa: CSATGTGVQNEQYF
CDR3nt: TGCAGTGCCACCGGGACAGGGGTTCAAAACGAGCAGTACTTC
d_gene: TRBD1
abundance: many
v_gene: TRBV20-1
j_gene: TRBJ2-7

CDR3aa: CASSRAPGFAYEQYF
CDR3nt: TGTGCCAGCAGCCGAGCGCCCGGGTTCGCCTACGAGCAGTACTTC
d_gene: .
abundance: .
v_gene: TRBV4-2
j_gene: TRBJ2-7

CDR3aa: CATSRKRTATYEQYF
CDR3nt: TGTGCCACCAGCAGAAAAAGGACCGCGACCTACGAGCAGTACTTC
d_gene: .
abundance: .
v_gene: TRBV15
j_gene: TRBJ2-7

CDR3aa: CASSLGLADTYNEQFF
CDR3nt: TGTGCCAGCAGCTTAGGACTAGCGGACACCTACAATGAGCAGTTCTTC
d_gene: TRBD2
abundance: once
v_gene: TRBV7-2
j_gene: TRBJ2-1

CDR3aa: CSARGDGSGLDEQYF
CDR3nt: TGCAGTGCTAGAGGAGACGGGTCTGGCTTGGACGAGCAGTACTTC
d_gene: .
abundance: .
v_gene: TRBV20-1
j_gene: TRBJ2-7

CDR3aa: CASSLSLAGRETQYF
CDR3nt: TGTGCCAGCAGCCTTTCCTTGGCCGGGAGGGAGACCCAGTACTTC
d_gene: TRBD2
abundance: .
v_gene: TRBV7-3
j_gene: TRBJ2-5

CDR3aa: CASSPEGVLSGANEQFF
CDR3nt: TGTGCCAGCAGCCCCGAGGGAGTGTTGTCGGGGGCGAATGAGCAGTTCTTC
d_gene: .
abundance: .
v_gene: TRBV6-1
j_gene: TRBJ2-1

CDR3aa: CASSLLAEVQEQYF
CDR3nt: TGTGCCAGCAGTTTACTAGCGGAAGTCCAAGAGCAGTACTTC
d_gene: TRBD2
abundance: .
v_gene: TRBV27
j_gene: TRBJ2-7

CDR3aa: CASRRAGTKNTGELFF
CDR3nt: TGTGCCAGCAGAAGAGCCGGGACCAAGAACACCGGGGAGCTGTTTTTT
d_gene: .
abundance: .
v_gene: TRBV11-2
j_gene: TRBJ2-2